This T cell receptor (beta chain) comes out of a study of blood T cell repertoires in COVID-19 (dated by TCRdb to about 2020). Context from the whole study: Collaborator samples came from the United States, Italy and Spain and covered acute and convalescent phases of COVID-19. The samples were drawn from the first 160 participants of the ongoing ImmuneRACE study and from more than 1,000 subjects provided by 6 global collaborators. Where available, HLA class I and class II types were taken from metadata supplied by the sample provider and were not determined by assay-based typing. The prospective study material was composed of cDNA or gDNA derived from T cells, B-cell-depleted T cells, or PBMCs. The dataset comprised deeply sampled blood TCRbeta repertoires from subjects exposed to, actively infected with, or recovered from COVID-19. The repertoires were released in a freely available public database intended as a resource for research on the immune response to SARS-CoV-2. A de-identified subject ID, COVID-19 status, age in years and sex were almost always included in the sample metadata. Findings and caveats that apply to the study as a whole: The amount of clinical and demographic metadata varied by source and participant and was provided uncurated.

Of note for this clone: The antigen this receptor binds is unknown. It has no much larger one-base neighbor in the sample; base qualities were not kept.

The immunoSEQ Assay, a bias-controlled multiplex PCR, was used to amplify TCRbeta CDR3 regions from genomic DNA. The paper's processing steps were these. Within the assay, amplification of reference gene primers was used to estimate how many nucleated cells each sample contained. To quantify the absolute abundance of each unique TCRbeta CDR3 rearrangement, sequence reads were collapsed and filtered. For each sample, productive Simpson clonality was calculated by taking the square root of Simpson's diversity index across productive rearrangements. The immuneACCESS repertoire file appears here via TCRdb, limited to in-frame rearrangements. These files lack a portion of the clones; in checked studies, under half of the deficit traces to unresolved V genes, and the cause of the others is not known. That table gives V, J and clone size, and the DNA gave D and trimming. Recorded for this sample are about 300,000 clones; 89% of them occurred a single time. Approximately 1.8% of the sample goes to the ten largest clones.

At one collaborating source in Seattle, patients were enrolled during active infection and were followed longitudinally through the course of disease. Whole blood was collected in K2EDTA tubes by collaborating institutions according to the institutions' own protocols. For TCRbeta analysis, collaborators shipped samples in one of three forms: frozen whole blood, isolated PBMCs, or DNA extracted from either of those sample types. The CDR1 and CDR2 encoded by the germline V gene are SGHDT and YYEEEE. The cysteine opens and the phenylalanine closes a CDR3 of 15 amino acids. Just CDR3 DNA is preserved here, 45 bases in frame from base 1. The germline ends are 11 bases apart after V is trimmed by 4 bases and J by 0 bases.

Sequenced input: peripheral blood. This TCR was sampled from a woman in her 30s with COVID-19, enrolled during active disease. In this chain, TRBV5-6 is recombined with TRBJ1-3; no D gene can be assigned with confidence. CDR3 region: CASSDYGLSGNTIYF. In nucleotide form, the sequence is TGTGCCAGCAGCGACTATGGACTCTCTGGAAACACCATATATTTT.